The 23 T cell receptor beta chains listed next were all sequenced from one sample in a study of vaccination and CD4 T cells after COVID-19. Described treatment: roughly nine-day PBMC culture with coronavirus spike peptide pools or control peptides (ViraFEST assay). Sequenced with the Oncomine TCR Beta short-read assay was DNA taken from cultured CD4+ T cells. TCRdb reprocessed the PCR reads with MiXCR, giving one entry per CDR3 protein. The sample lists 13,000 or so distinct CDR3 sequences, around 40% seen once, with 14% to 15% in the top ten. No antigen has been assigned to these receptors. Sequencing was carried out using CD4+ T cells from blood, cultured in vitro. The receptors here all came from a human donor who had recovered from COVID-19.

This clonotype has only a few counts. CDR3 sequence reads: CSARERGRTTNQPQHF. The CDR3 DNA reads TGCAGTGCTAGAGAACGGGGCAGGACTACTAATCAGCCCCAGCATTTT. The chain recombines TRBV20-1 with TRBJ1-5; perhaps TRBD1 as D (5 bases). The length of the CDR3 is 16 residues. Deletions cut 0 bases from V and 4 bases from J, with 16 bases between. Germline V gene lookup returns CDR1 DFQATT and CDR2 SNEGSKA (reference sequence).

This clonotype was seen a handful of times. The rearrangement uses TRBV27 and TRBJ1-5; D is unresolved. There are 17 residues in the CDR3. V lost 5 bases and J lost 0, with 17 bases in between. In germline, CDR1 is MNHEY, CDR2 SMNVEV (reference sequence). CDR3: CASSPGRSVYSNQPQHF. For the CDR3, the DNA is TGTGCCAGCAGTCCCGGACGGTCCGTCTATAGCAATCAGCCCCAGCATTTT.

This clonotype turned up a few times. CDR3 bases: TGTGCCAGCTCGCATAGGGAGCCTCCTTACGAGCAGTACTTC. It translates to CASSHREPPYEQYF. The chain is built from TRBV6-1 and TRBJ2-7; possibly TRBD2 for D (5 bases). The V end lost 8 bases, the J end lost 4 bases, and 18 bases lay between the germline ends. This CDR3 is built from 14 residues. Germline V gene data show CDR1 as MNHNS and CDR2 as SASEGT.

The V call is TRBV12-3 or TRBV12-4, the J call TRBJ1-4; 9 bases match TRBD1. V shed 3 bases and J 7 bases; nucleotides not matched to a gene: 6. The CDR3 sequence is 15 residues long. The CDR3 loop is CASSFKTGGSEKLFF. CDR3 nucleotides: TGTGCCAGCAGTTTCAAGACAGGGGGGAGTGAAAAACTGTTTTTT.

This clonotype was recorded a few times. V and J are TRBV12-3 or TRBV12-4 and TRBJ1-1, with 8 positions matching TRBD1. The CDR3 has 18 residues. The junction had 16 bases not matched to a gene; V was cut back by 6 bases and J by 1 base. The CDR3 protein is CASRAGARDRSRNTEAFF. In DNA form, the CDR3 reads TGTGCCAGCAGAGCGGGGGCGCGGGACAGGTCGAGGAACACTGAAGCTTTCTTT.

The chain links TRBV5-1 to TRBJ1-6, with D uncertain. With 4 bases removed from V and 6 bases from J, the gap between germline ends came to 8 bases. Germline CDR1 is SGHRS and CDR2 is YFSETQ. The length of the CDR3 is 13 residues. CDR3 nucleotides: TGCGCCAGCAGCGTCTCCAGTAATTCACCCCTCCACTTT. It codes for CASSVSSNSPLHF.

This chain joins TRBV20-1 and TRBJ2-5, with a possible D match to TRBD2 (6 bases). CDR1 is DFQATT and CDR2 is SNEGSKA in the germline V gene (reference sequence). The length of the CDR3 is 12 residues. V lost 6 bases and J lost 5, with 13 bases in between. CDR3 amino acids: CSAGVGRETQYF. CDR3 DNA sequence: TGCAGTGCCGGAGTGGGGAGGGAGACCCAGTACTTC.

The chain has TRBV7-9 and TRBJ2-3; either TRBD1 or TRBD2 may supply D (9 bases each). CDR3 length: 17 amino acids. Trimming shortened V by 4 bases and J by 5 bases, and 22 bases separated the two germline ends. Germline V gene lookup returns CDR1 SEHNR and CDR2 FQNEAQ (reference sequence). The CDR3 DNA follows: TGTGCCAGCAGCTCCGGCGGGGGGGACAGGGCTTTAGATACGCAGTATTTT. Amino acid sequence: CASSSGGGDRALDTQYF.

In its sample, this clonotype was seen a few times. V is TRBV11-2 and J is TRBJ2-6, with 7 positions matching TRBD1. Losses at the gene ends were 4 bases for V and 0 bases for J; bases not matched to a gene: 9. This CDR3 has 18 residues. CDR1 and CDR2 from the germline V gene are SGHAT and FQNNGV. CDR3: CASSSPRTGSSGANVLTF. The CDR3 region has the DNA TGTGCCAGCAGCTCACCTAGGACAGGATCCTCTGGGGCCAACGTCCTGACTTTC.

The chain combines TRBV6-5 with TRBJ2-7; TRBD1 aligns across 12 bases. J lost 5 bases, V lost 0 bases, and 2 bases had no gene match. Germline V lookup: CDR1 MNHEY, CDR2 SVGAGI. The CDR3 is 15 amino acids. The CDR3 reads CASSYSGTGGNEQYF. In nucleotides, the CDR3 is TGTGCCAGCAGTTACTCAGGGACAGGGGGCAACGAGCAGTACTTC.

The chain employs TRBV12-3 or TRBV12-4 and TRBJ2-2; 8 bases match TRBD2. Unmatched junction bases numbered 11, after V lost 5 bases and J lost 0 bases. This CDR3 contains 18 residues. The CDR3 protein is CASSNRGGYPSNTGELFF. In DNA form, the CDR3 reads TGTGCCAGCAGTAATCGGGGGGGATACCCCTCGAACACCGGGGAGCTGTTTTTT.

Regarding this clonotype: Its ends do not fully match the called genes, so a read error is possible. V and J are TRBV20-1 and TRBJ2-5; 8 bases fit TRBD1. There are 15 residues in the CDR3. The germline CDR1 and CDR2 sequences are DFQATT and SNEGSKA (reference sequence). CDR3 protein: CSARPPGGAGETQYF. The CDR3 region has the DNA TGCAGCGCTAGACCTCCAGGGGGCGCAGGAGAGACCCAGTACTTC.

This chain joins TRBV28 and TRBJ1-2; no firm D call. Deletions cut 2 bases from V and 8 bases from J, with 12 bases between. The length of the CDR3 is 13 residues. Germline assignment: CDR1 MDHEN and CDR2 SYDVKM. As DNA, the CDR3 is TGTGCCAGCAGTTTAACGGGGTGGGCAGGCTACACCTTC. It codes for CASSLTGWAGYTF.

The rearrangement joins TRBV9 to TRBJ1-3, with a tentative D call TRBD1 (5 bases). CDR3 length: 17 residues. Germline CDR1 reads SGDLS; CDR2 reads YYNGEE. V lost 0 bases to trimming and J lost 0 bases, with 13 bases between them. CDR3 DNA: TGTGCCAGCAGCGTAGGGGGCAGCCTCTTCTCTGGAAACACCATATATTTT. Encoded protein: CASSVGGSLFSGNTIYF.

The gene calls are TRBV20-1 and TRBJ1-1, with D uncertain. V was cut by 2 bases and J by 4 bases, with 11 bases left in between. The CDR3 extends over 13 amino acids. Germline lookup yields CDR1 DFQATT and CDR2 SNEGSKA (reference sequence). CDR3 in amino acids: CSARPPGVTEAFF. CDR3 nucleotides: TGCAGTGCTAGACCCCCCGGGGTCACTGAAGCTTTCTTT.

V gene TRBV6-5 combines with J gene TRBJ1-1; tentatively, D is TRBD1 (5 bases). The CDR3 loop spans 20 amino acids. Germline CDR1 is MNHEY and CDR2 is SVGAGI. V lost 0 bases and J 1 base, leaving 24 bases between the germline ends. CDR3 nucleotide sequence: TGTGCCAGCAGTTACTCGAGATGGGACCCAATTTCTTCGGGGAACACTGAAGCTTTCTTT. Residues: CASSYSRWDPISSGNTEAFF.

CDR3: CASKPDYSYNSPLHF. Here the CDR3 DNA reads TGTGCCAGTAAGCCAGATTACTCCTATAATTCACCCCTCCACTTT. V usage is TRBV19 and J usage is TRBJ1-6; D uncertain. The CDR3 sequence is 15 residues long. V lost 7 bases and J lost 0, with 10 bases in between. Germline V gene lookup returns CDR1 LNHDA and CDR2 SQIVND (reference sequence).

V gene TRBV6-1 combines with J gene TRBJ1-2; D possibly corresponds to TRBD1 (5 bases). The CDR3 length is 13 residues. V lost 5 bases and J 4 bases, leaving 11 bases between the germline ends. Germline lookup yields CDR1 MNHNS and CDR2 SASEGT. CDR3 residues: CASSRQRSYGYTF. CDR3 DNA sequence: TGTGCCAGCAGTCGACAGAGATCCTATGGCTACACCTTC.

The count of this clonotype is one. For the CDR3, the DNA is TGTGCAGCCACCGGAGCGGGGGCTAAAGAGACCCAGTACTTC. Residues: CAATGAGAKETQYF. The chain uses TRBV25-1 and TRBJ2-5; 8 bases are shared with TRBD2. This CDR3 has 14 amino acids. CDR1 is MGHDK and CDR2 is SYGVNS in the germline V gene. The whole variable domain, remainder taken from reference TRBV25-1 and TRBJ2-5, is EADIYQTPRYLVIGTGKKITLECSQTMGHDKMYWYQQDPGMELHLIHYSYGVNSTEKGDLSSESTVSRIRTEHFPLTLESARPSHTSQYLCAATGAGAKETQYFGPGTRLLVL.

The DNA for the CDR3 is TGCAGTGCTAGCGGAAAAACAGATACGCAGTATTTT. As protein: CSASGKTDTQYF. The rearrangement links TRBV20-1 to TRBJ2-3; no firm D call. Trimming took off 3 bases at V and 3 bases at J, with 7 bases between the two ends. The germline V gene has CDR1 DFQATT and CDR2 SNEGSKA (reference sequence). CDR3 length: 12 residues.

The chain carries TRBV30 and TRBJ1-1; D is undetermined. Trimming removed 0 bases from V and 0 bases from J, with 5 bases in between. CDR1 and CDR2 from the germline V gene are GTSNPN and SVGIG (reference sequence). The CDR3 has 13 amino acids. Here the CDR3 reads CAWSVNVNTEAFF. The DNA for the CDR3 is TGTGCCTGGAGTGTAAACGTGAACACTGAAGCTTTCTTT.

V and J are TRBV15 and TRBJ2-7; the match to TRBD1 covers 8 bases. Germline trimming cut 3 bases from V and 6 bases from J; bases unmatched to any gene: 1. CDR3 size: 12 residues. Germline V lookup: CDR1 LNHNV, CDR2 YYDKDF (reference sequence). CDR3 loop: CATSSRGLEQYF. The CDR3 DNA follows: TGTGCCACCAGCAGCAGGGGGCTCGAGCAGTACTTC.

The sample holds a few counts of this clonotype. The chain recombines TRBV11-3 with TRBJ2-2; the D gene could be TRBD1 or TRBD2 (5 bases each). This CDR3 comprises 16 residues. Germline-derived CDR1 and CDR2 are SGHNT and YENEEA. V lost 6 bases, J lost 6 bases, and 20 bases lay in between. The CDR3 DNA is TGTGCCAGCAGACCGACAGAATTCCTCGGGGCCGGGGAGCTGTTTTTT. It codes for CASRPTEFLGAGELFF.